This entry describes one TCR beta chain. What it recognizes is unknown. Germline-derived CDR1 and CDR2 are MNHEY and SVGAGI. Trimming cost V 5 bases and J 0 bases, with 11 bases left between them. The CDR3 contains 15 residues. These data come from a study of cytomegalovirus exposure and HLA in healthy donors. Study-wide results and limits: Analyses of presence/absence relied on an assumption of roughly uniform sequencing depth across donors.

Both 60 Vbeta primers and 13 Jbeta primers went into the PCR. Sequenced by immunoSEQ multiplex PCR; TCRdb stores in-frame clones only, minus some. The data show about 200,000 clones, with roughly 80% seen just once and 1.7% held by the top ten. The source is a woman younger than 35 in good health and CMV-seronegative. Material for sequencing was PBMCs. The chain carries TRBV6-5 and TRBJ1-3; D call uncertain. CDR3 nucleotides: TGTGCCAGCAGTCGCATGACTGACTCTGGAAACACCATATATTTT. It codes for CASSRMTDSGNTIYF.